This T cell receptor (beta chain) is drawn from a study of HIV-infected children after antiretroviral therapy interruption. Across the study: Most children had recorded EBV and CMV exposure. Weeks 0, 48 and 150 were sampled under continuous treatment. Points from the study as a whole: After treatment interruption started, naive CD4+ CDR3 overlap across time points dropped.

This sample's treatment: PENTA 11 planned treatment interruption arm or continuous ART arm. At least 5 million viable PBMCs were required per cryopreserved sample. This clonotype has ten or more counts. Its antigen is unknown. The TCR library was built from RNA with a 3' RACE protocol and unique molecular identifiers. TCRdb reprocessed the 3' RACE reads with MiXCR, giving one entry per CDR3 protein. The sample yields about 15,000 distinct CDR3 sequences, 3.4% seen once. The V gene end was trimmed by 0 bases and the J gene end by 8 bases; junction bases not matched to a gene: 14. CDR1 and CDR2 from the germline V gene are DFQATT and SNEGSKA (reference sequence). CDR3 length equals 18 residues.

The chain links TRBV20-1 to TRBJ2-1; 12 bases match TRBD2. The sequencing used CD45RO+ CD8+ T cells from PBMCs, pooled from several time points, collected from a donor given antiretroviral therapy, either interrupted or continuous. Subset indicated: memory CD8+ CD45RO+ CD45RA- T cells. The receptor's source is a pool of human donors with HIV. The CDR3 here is CSARDNVLAGGGLDEQFF. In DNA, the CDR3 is TGCAGTGCTAGAGATAATGTCCTAGCGGGGGGGGGCTTAGATGAGCAGTTCTTC.